These T cell receptor beta chains were read from a single sample in a study of T cell repertoires in cytomegalovirus infection. TCRdb re-called the reads with MiXCR, one entry per CDR3 protein. The sample records around 530,000 distinct CDR3 sequences, around 27% being singletons. Sample: PBMCs. The receptor source for this set is a human donor in good health (CMV status not recorded). Some clones in this sample may be carry-over from other donors' samples. Each CDR3 is given with its conserved first and last residue. Fields, in order: J gene, V gene, CDR3 protein.

j_call: TRBJ2-5
v_call: TRBV5-4
cdr3_aa: CASSPDPDLTLETQYF

j_call: TRBJ1-5
v_call: TRBV19
cdr3_aa: CASSIAQMPNSNQPQHF

j_call: TRBJ2-7
v_call: TRBV30
cdr3_aa: CAWSAQREGFYEQYF

j_call: TRBJ2-5
v_call: TRBV15
cdr3_aa: CATSRDLAGVGETQYF

j_call: TRBJ2-7
v_call: TRBV7-2
cdr3_aa: CASSSPPTNSDEQYF

j_call: TRBJ1-5
v_call: TRBV4-1
cdr3_aa: CASSPPPGPQHF

j_call: TRBJ2-1
v_call: TRBV7-8
cdr3_aa: CASSLESGLRNEQFF

j_call: TRBJ1-5
v_call: TRBV19
cdr3_aa: CASRLSGQNQPQHF

j_call: TRBJ2-3
v_call: TRBV27
cdr3_aa: CASRERLAATDTQYF

j_call: TRBJ1-2
v_call: TRBV20-1
cdr3_aa: CSARDLRPGGDYGYTF

j_call: TRBJ1-6
v_call: TRBV6-6
cdr3_aa: CASSLLTGTEGPLHF

j_call: TRBJ1-5
v_call: TRBV5-5
cdr3_aa: CASSPEGATVSQPQHF

j_call: TRBJ1-1
v_call: TRBV29-1
cdr3_aa: CSVDTGRVEAFF

j_call: TRBJ1-1
v_call: TRBV18
cdr3_aa: CASADSTELTEAFF

j_call: TRBJ1-3
v_call: TRBV12-3/TRBV12-4
cdr3_aa: CASSFDRAGNTIYF

j_call: TRBJ1-1
v_call: TRBV10-3
cdr3_aa: CAISAGTVNTEAFF

j_call: TRBJ1-2
v_call: TRBV7-9
cdr3_aa: CASTDNLVSRGYTF

j_call: TRBJ2-3
v_call: TRBV20-1
cdr3_aa: CSATDTQYF

j_call: TRBJ2-5
v_call: TRBV7-2
cdr3_aa: CASSLYPGQETQYF

j_call: TRBJ1-5
v_call: TRBV6-2/TRBV6-3
cdr3_aa: CASTTGWAPQHF

j_call: TRBJ1-6
v_call: TRBV14
cdr3_aa: CASSQGGPNSPLHF

j_call: TRBJ2-1
v_call: TRBV20-1
cdr3_aa: CSAPRTSGKTEQFF

j_call: TRBJ1-2
v_call: TRBV7-2
cdr3_aa: CASSLAGSQVYGYTF

j_call: TRBJ2-1
v_call: TRBV7-2
cdr3_aa: CASSLAGTSGRALRNEQFF

j_call: TRBJ1-4
v_call: TRBV7-2
cdr3_aa: CASRQTGEKLFF

j_call: TRBJ2-5
v_call: TRBV12-3/TRBV12-4
cdr3_aa: CASSSRIETQYF

j_call: TRBJ2-1
v_call: TRBV7-2
cdr3_aa: CASSFRQPNEQFF

j_call: TRBJ2-4
v_call: TRBV19
cdr3_aa: CASSIGPKIAKNIQYF

j_call: TRBJ2-3
v_call: TRBV18
cdr3_aa: CAGSTGSFTDTQYF

j_call: TRBJ2-5
v_call: TRBV7-2
cdr3_aa: CASSLAASGSTKTQYF

j_call: TRBJ1-1
v_call: TRBV6-6
cdr3_aa: CASSYRQAEAFF

j_call: TRBJ1-1
v_call: TRBV20-1
cdr3_aa: CSVRFTRQDTEAFF

j_call: TRBJ2-1
v_call: TRBV11-3
cdr3_aa: CASSRRGGLDNEQFF

j_call: TRBJ2-5
v_call: TRBV4-1
cdr3_aa: CASSQDFRDGGETQYF

j_call: TRBJ2-1
v_call: TRBV5-8
cdr3_aa: CASSLRQGFNEQFF

j_call: TRBJ1-2
v_call: TRBV20-1
cdr3_aa: CSARDPDRGDGYTF

j_call: TRBJ2-5
v_call: TRBV19
cdr3_aa: CASSQGDKETQYF

j_call: TRBJ1-3
v_call: TRBV4-2
cdr3_aa: CASSQLTGNGNTIYF

j_call: TRBJ2-1
v_call: TRBV6-6
cdr3_aa: CASRGEGEGLNEQFF

j_call: TRBJ1-1
v_call: TRBV19
cdr3_aa: CASSSRGVSGNTEAFF

j_call: TRBJ1-2
v_call: TRBV7-9
cdr3_aa: CASSNPGQRYGYTF

j_call: TRBJ1-1
v_call: TRBV19
cdr3_aa: CASTTLRGTANTEAFF

j_call: TRBJ2-3
v_call: TRBV3-1
cdr3_aa: CASTLAGTQYF

j_call: TRBJ1-2
v_call: TRBV25-1
cdr3_aa: CASSERRGQDYGYTF

j_call: TRBJ1-1
v_call: TRBV28
cdr3_aa: CASSLPLPQGPRGAFF

j_call: TRBJ2-1
v_call: TRBV6-5
cdr3_aa: CASSKGVGFEQFF

j_call: TRBJ2-1
v_call: TRBV7-2
cdr3_aa: CASSETSQGGPKFNEQFF

j_call: TRBJ1-1
v_call: TRBV7-2
cdr3_aa: CASSVRQENTEAFF

j_call: TRBJ1-1
v_call: TRBV20-1
cdr3_aa: CSARGEGAGTEAFF

j_call: TRBJ2-2
v_call: TRBV5-1
cdr3_aa: CASSLAARAEPGELFF

j_call: TRBJ1-2
v_call: TRBV14
cdr3_aa: CASSRDAGPDYGYTF

j_call: TRBJ1-4
v_call: TRBV20-1
cdr3_aa: CSSVATNEKLFF

j_call: TRBJ2-1
v_call: TRBV7-9
cdr3_aa: CASSYPLSSYNEQFF

j_call: TRBJ2-4
v_call: TRBV28
cdr3_aa: CASSKRAPALAKNIQYF

j_call: TRBJ2-1
v_call: TRBV5-6
cdr3_aa: CASSRGLDLVWFF

j_call: TRBJ1-5
v_call: TRBV11-3
cdr3_aa: CASSLDVQVFGDQPQHF